Detailed here is one T cell receptor beta chain. Its antigen remains unidentified. TCRdb ran MiXCR on the RT-PCR reads and lists one entry per CDR3 protein. The repertoire holds 1,500 to 2,000 distinct CDR3 sequences, with around 78% as singletons. The data derive from a study of yellow fever vaccine responses in identical twins. Study conclusions and caveats: Reports say the vaccine T cell response in twins looked partly convergent and partly personalized.

The V gene's germline CDR1 is LGHNA and CDR2 YNFKEQ. This CDR3 is 15 amino acids long. V shed 0 bases and J shed 0 bases, with 6 bases lying between them. Specimen: T cells from blood (PBMCs), unsorted or a sorted subset (not recorded which), collected before or after yellow fever vaccination (not recorded which). The receptor was isolated from a woman aged 18-29 years who received the yellow fever vaccine. The chain links TRBV4-2 to TRBJ2-1; D uncertain. The CDR3 sequence: CASSQDLSSYNEQFF. The CDR3 DNA reads as TGTGCCAGCAGCCAAGACTTGAGCTCCTACAATGAGCAGTTCTTC.